The text below deals with one T cell receptor (beta chain). Its cognate antigen is unknown. A read error may account for a junction end that differs from germline. The data derive from a study of cytomegalovirus exposure and HLA in healthy donors. Regarding the study as a whole: Later on, an analysis found that several of the most significant clusters appeared to be linked to common viral pathogens, which included parvovirus B19. Analyzed later, association rates of TCRs varied across HLA loci, with DRB1 most and HLA-C fewest. A later analysis found that most CMV-associated TCR beta chains appeared HLA-restricted.

A multiplex PCR was run with 60 Vbeta primers and 13 Jbeta primers. Measured with immunoSEQ multiplex PCR; TCRdb has only the in-frame clones, and not every one. The sample lists roughly 130,000 clones; 80% were seen once. Germline CDR1 SGHRS, CDR2 YFSETQ. The CDR3 runs to 13 residues. The chain has TRBV5-1 and TRBJ2-4, with 7 bases fitting TRBD1. The sequenced sample was PBMCs. The TCR comes from a male donor in good health and CMV-seronegative. DNA for the CDR3: TGCGCCAGCAGCTTGGGACAGGGAAACAGTCAGTACTTC. Protein product: CASSLGQGNSQYF.